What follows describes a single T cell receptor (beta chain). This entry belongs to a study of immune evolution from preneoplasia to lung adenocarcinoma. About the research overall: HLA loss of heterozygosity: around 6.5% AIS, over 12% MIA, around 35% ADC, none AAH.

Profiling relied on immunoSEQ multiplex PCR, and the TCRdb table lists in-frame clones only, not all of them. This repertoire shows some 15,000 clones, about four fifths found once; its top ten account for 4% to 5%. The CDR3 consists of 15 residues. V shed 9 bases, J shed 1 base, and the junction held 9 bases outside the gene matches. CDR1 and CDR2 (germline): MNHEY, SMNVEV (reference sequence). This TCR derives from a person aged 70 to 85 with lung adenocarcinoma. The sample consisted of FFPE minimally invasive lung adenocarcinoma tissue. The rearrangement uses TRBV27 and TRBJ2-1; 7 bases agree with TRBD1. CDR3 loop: CASQQGIRSYNEQFF. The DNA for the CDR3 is TGTGCCAGTCAACAGGGGATTCGATCCTACAATGAGCAGTTCTTC.